The 16 T cell receptor beta chains listed next were all sequenced from one sample in a study of human T cells and chemical hapten exposure. Sample time point: pre-sensitization, week 0. Noted treatment: therapeutic diphenylcyclopropenone sensitization with weekly scalp DPC. TCRdb fed the RACE reads into MiXCR, producing one record per CDR3 protein. The data show roughly 260,000 distinct CDR3 sequences, about 8.1% seen once. Sample: whole blood, taken in connection with sensitization to the hapten diphenylcyclopropenone (DPC). These receptors all stem from a woman aged 40 to 50 with alopecia areata. Some clones in this sample may be carry-over from other donors' samples.

This clonotype was observed many times. V gene TRBV28 combines with J gene TRBJ2-7; D is ambiguous. Germline CDR1 is MDHEN and CDR2 is SYDVKM. V dropped 3 bases and J dropped 0 bases, with 9 bases sitting between them. There are 14 residues in the CDR3. The CDR3 loop is CASSFPLTSYEQYF. CDR3 DNA: TGTGCCAGCAGTTTTCCCCTGACCTCCTACGAGCAGTACTTC.

In its sample, this clonotype was seen a few times. V gene TRBV29-1 combines with J gene TRBJ1-1; TRBD1 aligns across 7 bases. J was trimmed by 4 bases and V by 8 bases; bases with no gene match: 7. CDR3 size: 12 residues. Germline lookup yields CDR1 SQVTM and CDR2 ANQGSEA. CDR3 protein: CSHDRDGTEAFF. DNA of the CDR3: TGCAGCCATGACAGGGATGGCACTGAAGCTTTCTTT.

This clonotype was detected a few times. The chain employs TRBV11-2 and TRBJ1-1; D call uncertain. Looked up from germline, CDR1 is SGHAT and CDR2 is FQNNGV. The CDR3 loop spans 12 amino acids. Trimming left V 5 bases short and J 3 bases short, with 7 bases between. DNA for the CDR3: TGTGCCAGCAGCCATTTGGACACTGAAGCTTTCTTT. Translated, it gives CASSHLDTEAFF.

V gene TRBV20-1 combines with J gene TRBJ2-1; the D is unclear. The length of the CDR3 is 15 residues. The germline CDR1 and CDR2 sequences are DFQATT and SNEGSKA (reference sequence). The V end lost 4 bases, the J end lost 0 bases, and 13 bases lay between the germline ends. CDR3 protein: CSATDWSSSYNEQFF. DNA of the CDR3: TGCAGTGCTACAGACTGGTCAAGCTCCTACAATGAGCAGTTCTTC.

In this sample, this clonotype turned up a few times. This sequence joins TRBV30 and TRBJ2-2; no definite D call. CDR3 length: 12 residues. CDR1 and CDR2 (germline): GTSNPN, SVGIG (reference sequence). Between the trimmed V and J ends, which lost 3 bases and 6 bases, there was a span of 8 bases. The CDR3: CAWSPPAGELFF. The CDR3 DNA reads as TGTGCCTGGAGCCCCCCCGCCGGGGAGCTGTTTTTT. Complete variable domain (other parts from reference TRBV30 and TRBJ2-2): SQTIHQWPATLVQPVGSPLSLECTVEGTSNPNLYWYRQAAGRGLQLLFYSVGIGQISSEVPQNLSASRPQDRQFILSSKKLLLSDSGFYLCAWSPPAGELFFGEGSRLTVL.

This chain uses TRBV20-1 with TRBJ2-7; no definite D call. The CDR3 length is 12 residues. The V gene's germline CDR1 is DFQATT and CDR2 SNEGSKA (reference sequence). Trimming removed 1 base from V and 5 bases from J, with 9 bases in between. The CDR3 sequence is CSARAGPHEQYF. The CDR3 nucleotides are TGCAGTGCTAGAGCCGGGCCTCACGAGCAGTACTTC.

CDR3 in DNA: TGTGCCAGCAAGCAGGGGACCCAAGAGACCCAGTACTTC. Amino acid sequence: CASKQGTQETQYF. The gene calls are TRBV6-5 and TRBJ2-5; weak D call: TRBD1 (6 bases). V lost 7 bases to trimming and J lost 1 base, with 10 bases between them. This CDR3 is built from 13 residues. The germline V gene encodes CDR1 MNHEY and CDR2 SVGAGI.

V and J are TRBV12-3 or TRBV12-4 and TRBJ2-3; D may be TRBD2 (6 bases). The CDR3 spans 13 residues. The ends were cut back, 3 bases at V and 4 bases at J, with 8 bases in the middle. In nucleotides, the CDR3 is TGTGCCAGCAGTTTCGGGAGCGCAGATACGCAGTATTTT. Translated: CASSFGSADTQYF.

This chain connects TRBV28 to TRBJ1-1, with D unclear. CDR1 MDHEN and CDR2 SYDVKM come from the germline V gene. This CDR3 comprises 13 residues. V gave up 7 bases and J gave up 6 bases, with 15 bases separating them. CDR3 loop: CASIHPAGAEAFF. The CDR3 DNA reads TGTGCCAGCATCCACCCAGCCGGGGCTGAAGCTTTCTTT.

V gene TRBV12-3 or TRBV12-4 combines with J gene TRBJ2-5; 9 bases align to TRBD1. Losses at the gene ends were 6 bases for V and 4 bases for J; bases not matched to a gene: 9. This CDR3 comprises 15 residues. CDR3 sequence: CASRPQQGAGETQYF. The CDR3 DNA reads as TGTGCCAGCAGACCTCAACAGGGGGCGGGAGAGACCCAGTACTTC.

Many counts were recorded for this clonotype. The CDR3 spells CASRGSSYEQYF. The CDR3 DNA is TGTGCCAGCAGGGGCAGCTCCTACGAGCAGTACTTC. The V and J genes are TRBV7-9 and TRBJ2-7; D unclear. The CDR3 spans 12 residues. Trimming cost V 6 bases and J 0 bases, with 6 bases left between them. CDR1 SEHNR and CDR2 FQNEAQ come from the germline V gene (reference sequence).

The chain carries TRBV21-1 and TRBJ2-7; whether TRBD1, the table's D call, matches the DNA was not checked. TRBV21-1 is deemed a pseudogene. The CDR3 loop spans 16 amino acids. CDR3 residues: CASSKRGQDIFYEQYF. CDR3 bases: TGTGCCAGCAGCAAAAGGGGGCAGGATATTTTCTACGAGCAGTACTTC.

This clonotype was detected only a few times. Written as DNA, the CDR3 is TGTGCCAGCAGTCCGCAGGGGTGGTACGAGCAGTACTTC. Amino acid sequence: CASSPQGWYEQYF. The rearrangement uses TRBV27 and TRBJ2-7; possibly TRBD1 for D (6 bases). This CDR3 is 13 amino acids long. Germline V gives CDR1 MNHEY, CDR2 SMNVEV (reference sequence). Trimming stripped 5 bases from V and 4 bases from J, with 12 bases between.

This clonotype was seen a handful of times. The gene calls are TRBV28 and TRBJ2-6; D is uncertain. This CDR3 spans 17 amino acids. Looked up from germline, CDR1 is MDHEN and CDR2 is SYDVKM. V dropped 11 bases and J dropped 1 base, with 21 bases sitting between them. In DNA, the CDR3 is TGTGCCTCCAGCAAATCGTCCGCCGTGTCTGGGGCCAACGTCCTGACTTTC. It encodes CASSKSSAVSGANVLTF. Drawing the rest from reference TRBV28 and TRBJ2-6, the complete variable domain is DVKVTQSSRYLVKRTGEKVFLECVQDMDHENMFWYRQDPGLGLRLIYFSYDVKMKEKGDIPEGYSVSREKKERFSLILESASTNQTSMYLCASSKSSAVSGANVLTFGAGSRLTVL.

This clonotype has only a few counts. V usage is TRBV7-2 and J usage is TRBJ2-1; 9 bases are shared with TRBD2. CDR3 length equals 15 residues. The germline V gene encodes CDR1 SGHTA and CDR2 FQGNSA. The junction had 8 bases not matched to a gene; V was cut back by 5 bases and J by 6 bases. CDR3 protein: CASSQVAGAFNEQFF. CDR3 sequence (DNA): TGTGCCAGCAGCCAAGTAGCGGGAGCTTTCAATGAGCAGTTCTTC. The whole variable domain, filled in from reference TRBV7-2 and TRBJ2-1, reads GAGVSQSPSNKVTEKGKDVELRCDPISGHTALYWYRQSLGQGLEFLIYFQGNSAPDKSGLPSDRFSAERTGGSVSTLTIQRTQQEDSAVYLCASSQVAGAFNEQFFGPGTRLTVL.

This chain connects TRBV6-5 to TRBJ1-5, with TRBD1 identical over 7 bases. There are 15 residues in the CDR3. CDR1 and CDR2 (germline): MNHEY, SVGAGI. The trim removed 5 bases at V and 2 bases at J, leaving 6 bases unmatched. The CDR3 nucleotides read TGTGCCAGCAGTCCTATCGGACAGGGCAATCAGCCCCAGCATTTT. It yields the protein CASSPIGQGNQPQHF.